This entry lists 3 T cell receptor beta chains sequenced from one sample in a study of post-analysis software for immune sequencing data (dated by TCRdb to the mid-2010s). Study-wide findings and limitations: Patients showed significantly higher frequencies than controls for 4 or 5 TRBV segments, among them TRBV5-6, TRBV5-1 and TRBV20-1.

Receptor libraries were prepared by PCR. Sequencer: Illumina HiSeq 2500. To reduce PCR and sequencing biases, unique molecular identifiers were built into the TCR beta cDNA libraries. The public reads were run again by TCRdb, first through fastp at Q25 and then through MiXCR, and only productive beta chains were kept. Identical CDR3 proteins give one entry, which carries the most common genes and DNA. The sample table shows hundreds of thousands of distinct CDR3 sequences, and approximately 60% are seen once. The ten biggest clones cover about 11% of the sample. Their antigen targets remain unknown. Material: blood. The receptors were gathered from a girl between 2 and 10 years old with multiple sclerosis.

Points on this clonotype: Its ends do not fully match the called genes, so a read error is possible. The chain links TRBV7-7 to TRBJ2-2; 8 bases line up with TRBD1. Germline CDR1 SSHAT, CDR2 FNYEAQ (reference sequence). The CDR3 spans 15 residues. The CDR3 DNA reads as TGTGCTAGCAGCTTATTTACAGGGGGCACCGGGGAGCTGTTTTTT. Encoded protein: CASSLFTGGTGELFF.

This clonotype was seen only a few times. V usage is TRBV29-1 and J usage is TRBJ2-3; D is unresolved. Germline CDR1 is SQVTM and CDR2 is ANQGSEA. Trimming cost V 4 bases and J 2 bases, with 10 bases left between them. The CDR3 loop spans 13 amino acids. The CDR3 nucleotides are TGCAGCGTTGCCCAGCGTTCCACAGATACGCAGTATTTT. Its protein product is CSVAQRSTDTQYF.

The chain is built from TRBV7-9 and TRBJ1-2; TRBD1 matches 7 bases. This CDR3 comprises 18 residues. Germline V gives CDR1 SEHNR, CDR2 FQNEAQ (reference sequence). Trimming removed 1 base from V and 0 bases from J; junction bases left unmatched: 11. CDR3 nucleotides: TGTGCCAGCAGCTTAGTACCATGGGGACAGCGAGCTAACTATGGCTACACCTTC. This codes for CASSLVPWGQRANYGYTF.